The following is a TCR beta chain sequence with its context. This record comes from a study of long-term antiretroviral therapy in people with HIV. A v3.0 immunoSEQ assay was performed at survey level. Clones were sequenced by immunoSEQ multiplex PCR, and TCRdb holds only the in-frame ones, with some missing. The sample includes nearly 25,000 clones, roughly 78% seen only once; the top ten take over 8%. Germline trimming cut 8 bases from V and 4 bases from J; bases unmatched to any gene: 3. The CDR3 consists of 14 residues. The germline gives CDR1 KGHSH, CDR2 LQKENI. Cryopreserved PBMC, at roughly 0.85-11 million per sample, were present before DNA extraction.

The sample here was unsorted PBMCs, taken 1.2 years after starting antiretroviral therapy. The rearrangement uses TRBV18 and TRBJ2-3; TRBD2 agrees at 13 bases. The receptor comes from a middle-aged woman with HIV. CDR3 protein: CASGLAGAADTQYF. CDR3 in DNA: TGTGCCAGCGGACTAGCGGGAGCCGCAGATACGCAGTATTTT.